Following are 25 T cell receptor beta chains from one sample sequenced in a study of blood T cells in healthy people across ages. Primers used in a second PCR of about 6 to 11 cycles were a sample-barcoded 5' primer and a J-beta primer mix. A single record per CDR3 protein comes from TCRdb applying MiXCR to the 5' RACE reads. The sample yields 600,000 or so distinct CDR3 sequences, about 30% seen once. Sequencing was carried out using blood. These TCRs come from a woman of 80 years or more in good health.

This clonotype was picked up many times. V gene TRBV9 combines with J gene TRBJ2-7, with 7 bases identical to TRBD1. V shed 4 bases and J 4 bases; nucleotides not matched to a gene: 8. Germline loops: CDR1 SGDLS, CDR2 YYNGEE. The CDR3 consists of 14 residues. CDR3 sequence: CASSTSTGIYEQYF. The CDR3 DNA follows: TGTGCCAGCAGCACGTCGACAGGGATATACGAGCAGTACTTC.

The chain links TRBV20-1 to TRBJ1-5, with 11 positions matching TRBD1. The CDR3 runs to 17 residues. V shed 3 bases, J shed 2 bases, and the junction held 9 bases outside the gene matches. The germline V gene has CDR1 DFQATT and CDR2 SNEGSKA (reference sequence). As DNA, the CDR3 is TGCAGTGCTAGGGAACGGACAGGGGGCGCAGGCAATCAGCCCCAGCATTTT. It is translated as CSARERTGGAGNQPQHF.

The table lists this clonotype with a few counts. The CDR3 protein is CASSKIGGTGGTQYF. CDR3 sequence (DNA): TGTGCCAGCAGCAAAATAGGGGGCACTGGAGGGACCCAGTACTTC. This chain links TRBV7-2 with TRBJ2-5; 7 positions match TRBD1. Losses at the gene ends were 5 bases for V and 7 bases for J; bases not matched to a gene: 13. Germline values: CDR1 SGHTA, CDR2 FQGNSA. The CDR3 loop spans 15 amino acids.

This clonotype was recorded at least ten times. The chain employs TRBV29-1 and TRBJ2-5; no definite D call. In germline, CDR1 is SQVTM, CDR2 ANQGSEA. The ends were cut back, 1 base at V and 1 base at J, with 10 bases in the middle. The CDR3 totals 14 residues. CDR3 coding DNA: TGCAGCGTTGAAGGGTACCCTTCCCAAGAGACCCAGTACTTC. Its protein product is CSVEGYPSQETQYF. Using reference TRBV29-1 and TRBJ2-5 for the parts outside the CDR3, the full variable domain is SAVISQKPSRDICQRGTSLTIQCQVDSQVTMMFWYRQQPGQSLTLIATANQGSEATYESGFVIDKFPISRPNLTFSTLTVSNMSPEDSSIYLCSVEGYPSQETQYFGPGTRLLVL.

Turning to this clonotype: A much larger clone differs by one base, so this may be a read error. The V and J genes are TRBV3-1 and TRBJ2-1; D might be TRBD1 or TRBD2, each matching 6 bases. The DNA end favors TRBJ2-7, so the J call may be wrong. This CDR3 has 17 amino acids. Germline V gene lookup returns CDR1 LGHDT and CDR2 YNNKEL (reference sequence). CDR3 loop: CASSGRGATSSYNEQYF. In nucleotides, the CDR3 is TGTGCCAGCAGCGGAAGGGGGGCCACGAGCTCCTACAATGAGCAGTACTTC.

The rearrangement joins TRBV4-1 to TRBJ2-5; TRBD2 is a possible D gene (6 bases). Germline V gives CDR1 MGHRA, CDR2 YSYEKL. Trimming stripped 0 bases from V and 0 bases from J, with 14 bases between. CDR3 length: 17 amino acids. This chain's CDR3 is CASSQDISGEYQETQYF. CDR3 DNA sequence: TGCGCCAGCAGCCAAGACATTTCGGGAGAGTACCAAGAGACCCAGTACTTC.

The chain employs TRBV2 and TRBJ2-3; possible D gene TRBD2, 7 bases. V lost 7 bases and J 1 base, leaving 21 bases between the germline ends. The CDR3 consists of 17 residues. CDR1 and CDR2 from the germline V gene are SNHLY and FYNNEI. The CDR3 sequence: CASIGNRGGGGTDTQYF. CDR3 in DNA: TGTGCCAGCATAGGGAATAGGGGGGGGGGTGGCACAGATACGCAGTATTTT.

This clonotype was seen many times. The chain joins TRBV6-6 to TRBJ2-7; no clear D gene. Per the germline V gene, CDR1 is MNHNY and CDR2 is SVGAGI (reference sequence). The CDR3 covers 15 residues. V lost 6 bases, J lost 0 bases, and 15 bases lay in between. CDR3 amino acids: CASSLAQGTSYEQYF. The CDR3 DNA is TGTGCCAGCAGCTTGGCCCAAGGAACCTCCTACGAGCAGTACTTC.

This clonotype was recorded at least ten times. This chain connects TRBV3-1 to TRBJ1-2, with no clear D. Deletions cut 1 base from V and 2 bases from J, with 14 bases between. The germline gives CDR1 LGHDT, CDR2 YNNKEL (reference sequence). The length of the CDR3 is 16 residues. CDR3 loop: CASSQGLRGVNYGYTF. For the CDR3, the DNA is TGTGCCAGCAGCCAAGGGTTACGCGGAGTCAACTATGGCTACACCTTC.

This clonotype showed up just once. This may come from a read error, since a much larger clone is one base off. This chain joins TRBV6-1 and TRBJ2-1; TRBD2 matches at 7 bases. This CDR3 comprises 18 residues. Germline V gene lookup returns CDR1 MNHNS and CDR2 SASEGT. CDR3 coding DNA: TGTGCCGGCAGCCCTTTTTTACTAGCGAGTTTCTCCTACAATGAGCAGTTCTTC. Protein: CAGSPFLLASFSYNEQFF.

There are many counts of this clonotype. The chain combines TRBV7-2 with TRBJ1-1, with 7 positions matching TRBD1. The CDR3 totals 15 residues. The ends lost 1 base at V and 4 bases at J; junction bases unmatched: 6. Germline V gives CDR1 SGHTA, CDR2 FQGNSA. CDR3 amino acids: CASSLGGGRGTEAFF. CDR3 coding DNA: TGTGCCAGCAGCTTAGGAGGGGGCAGAGGCACTGAAGCTTTCTTT.

The rearrangement joins TRBV6-6 to TRBJ2-4; TRBD2 is a possible D gene (6 bases). V was trimmed by 4 bases and J by 0 bases, leaving 10 bases between them. The germline CDR1 and CDR2 sequences are MNHNY and SVGAGI (reference sequence). This CDR3 spans 15 amino acids. CDR3 DNA sequence: TGTGCCAGCAGTTCCCCGGGACTAGCCAAAAACATTCAGTACTTC. Protein sequence: CASSSPGLAKNIQYF.

The table lists this clonotype with a few counts. The V gene is TRBV5-1, the J gene TRBJ2-2; TRBD1 is a possible D gene (6 bases). V was pared by 5 bases and J by 7 bases, with 15 bases between. Germline V gives CDR1 SGHRS, CDR2 YFSETQ. This CDR3 has 14 residues. The CDR3 region is CASRPQGRGGELFF. The CDR3 DNA is TGCGCCAGCAGGCCTCAGGGGCGCGGCGGGGAGCTGTTTTTT.

Concerning this clonotype itself: One junction end does not reproduce the germline sequence, and a read error may be involved. The chain employs TRBV7-2 and TRBJ2-5; 8 positions match TRBD2. CDR1 is SGHTA, CDR2 FQGNSA, per germline. The CDR3 runs to 19 residues. CDR3 nucleotides: TGTGCCAGCAGCGTAGCCCAGCGGGTTTACGCGGGAGGAGTGGAGACCCAGTACTTC. This codes for CASSVAQRVYAGGVETQYF.

The chain links TRBV9 to TRBJ2-1; 8 bases are shared with TRBD1. The J call may be incorrect, as the DNA end agrees better with TRBJ2-7. From germline, CDR1 is SGDLS and CDR2 YYNGEE. The CDR3 runs to 16 residues. As DNA, the CDR3 is TGTGCCAGCAGCGTAGGGGGACAGGCGGCCTACAATGAGCAGTACTTC. Translation gives CASSVGGQAAYNEQYF.

This clonotype was observed many times. The chain has TRBV12-5 and TRBJ1-6, with D perhaps TRBD1 (5 bases). This CDR3 is built from 16 residues. V was pared by 7 bases and J by 4 bases, with 17 bases between. Germline assignment: CDR1 LGHNT and CDR2 FRNRAP. DNA of the CDR3: TGTGCTAGTGCTTCAGACGGGGGACGGTATAATTCACCCCTCCACTTT. Translation gives CASASDGGRYNSPLHF.

In this sample, this clonotype turned up many times. CDR3 sequence: CASSPQNNREREQYF. The CDR3 DNA is TGCGCCAGCAGTCCTCAGAATAACAGGGAGCGGGAGCAGTACTTC. The chain has TRBV5-1 and TRBJ2-7; the D gene is possibly TRBD1 (6 bases). Trimming cost V 5 bases and J 7 bases, with 22 bases left between them. The germline CDR1 and CDR2 sequences are SGHRS and YFSETQ. This CDR3 has 15 amino acids.

Notes on this clonotype: The germline gene is not matched at one end of the junction; a read error may be the cause. The genes are TRBV6-2 or TRBV6-3 and TRBJ2-1; 8 nucleotides align to TRBD2. The DNA end lines up better with TRBJ2-7; the J call may be wrong. CDR3 length: 15 residues. Germline values: CDR1 MNHEY, CDR2 SVGEGT. This CDR3 reads CACSRGTRPYNEQYF. The CDR3 DNA is TGTGCCTGCAGCCGCGGGACTAGACCTTACAATGAGCAGTACTTC.

The chain combines TRBV15 with TRBJ1-3, with D uncertain. V was clipped by 0 bases and J by 0 bases, with 9 bases between them. CDR1 LNHNV and CDR2 YYDKDF come from the germline V gene (reference sequence). This CDR3 region has 16 residues. The CDR3 loop reads CATSRDRRNSGNTIYF. CDR3 bases: TGTGCCACCAGCAGAGATAGGAGGAACTCTGGAAACACCATATATTTT.

This clonotype was observed many times. V is TRBV20-1 and J is TRBJ2-1; a weak D match, TRBD1 (6 bases). The V and J ends lost 0 bases and 3 bases respectively, with 9 bases between them. This CDR3 is built from 14 residues. Germline V CDR1 and CDR2: DFQATT, SNEGSKA (reference sequence). CDR3 protein: CSAREGHIYNEQFF. For the CDR3, the DNA is TGCAGTGCTAGAGAGGGACATATCTACAATGAGCAGTTCTTC.

This clonotype was counted ten times or more. This sequence joins TRBV5-1 and TRBJ2-1, with 7 bases lining up with TRBD1. The CDR3 consists of 15 residues. The germline V gene has CDR1 SGHRS and CDR2 YFSETQ. V lost 3 bases, J lost 2 bases, and 5 bases stayed unmatched. The CDR3, as DNA: TGCGCCAGCAGCTCAGGGGGACGCACCTACAATGAGCAGTTCTTC. It codes for CASSSGGRTYNEQFF. The complete variable domain, with remaining parts taken from reference TRBV5-1 and TRBJ2-1, reads KAGVTQTPRYLIKTRGQQVTLSCSPISGHRSVSWYQQTPGQGLQFLFEYFSETQRNKGNFPGRFSGRQFSNSRSEMNVSTLELGDSALYLCASSSGGRTYNEQFFGPGTRLTVL.

The chain carries TRBV2 and TRBJ1-2; D is possibly TRBD1 (5 bases). The CDR3 has 18 amino acids. V gave up 1 base and J gave up 1 base, with 19 bases separating them. Germline values: CDR1 SNHLY, CDR2 FYNNEI. CDR3 sequence reads: CASSEVLGGTAYNYGYTF. The CDR3 nucleotides are TGTGCCAGCAGTGAAGTCTTGGGAGGGACCGCTTATAACTATGGCTACACCTTC.

This clonotype was seen ten or more times. The gene calls are TRBV4-3 and TRBJ2-7, with a weak D call TRBD2 (7 bases). V was cut by 3 bases and J by 2 bases, with 17 bases left in between. The CDR3 is 16 residues long. The germline CDR1 and CDR2 sequences are LGHNA and YSLEER. The CDR3 DNA sequence: TGCGCCAGCAGCCAGGAGGGGGGGGCCACCGCCTACGAGCAGTACTTC. This translates into CASSQEGGATAYEQYF.

A few counts support this clonotype. The V call is TRBV24-1, the J call TRBJ2-5, with TRBD2 identical over 7 bases. Germline loops: CDR1 KGHDR, CDR2 SFDVKD. This CDR3 has 13 residues. V gave up 5 bases and J gave up 11 bases; unmatched junction bases: 10. The CDR3 protein is CATSGGTTWEQYF. CDR3 nucleotides: TGTGCCACCAGTGGTGGGACTACTTGGGAGCAGTACTTC.

This clonotype was recorded many times. This chain links TRBV6-1 with TRBJ2-7; TRBD1 aligns across 7 bases. Per germline, CDR1 MNHNS and CDR2 SASEGT. V shed 6 bases and J 2 bases; nucleotides not matched to a gene: 10. The CDR3 is made up of 15 amino acids. CDR3 in DNA: TGTGCCAGCAGAGCCGCTCGACAGGGAGCCTACGAGCAGTACTTC. It encodes CASRAARQGAYEQYF.